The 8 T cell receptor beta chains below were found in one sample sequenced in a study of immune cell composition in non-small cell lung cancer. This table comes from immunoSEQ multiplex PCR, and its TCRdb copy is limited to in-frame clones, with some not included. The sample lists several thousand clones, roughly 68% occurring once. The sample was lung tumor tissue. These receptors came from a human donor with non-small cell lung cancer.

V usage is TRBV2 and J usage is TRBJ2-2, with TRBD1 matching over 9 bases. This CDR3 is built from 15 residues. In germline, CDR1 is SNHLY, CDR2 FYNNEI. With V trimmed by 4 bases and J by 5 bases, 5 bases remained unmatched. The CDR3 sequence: CASSGPGTGTGELFF. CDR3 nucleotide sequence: TGTGCCAGCAGTGGTCCCGGGACAGGGACCGGGGAGCTGTTTTTT.

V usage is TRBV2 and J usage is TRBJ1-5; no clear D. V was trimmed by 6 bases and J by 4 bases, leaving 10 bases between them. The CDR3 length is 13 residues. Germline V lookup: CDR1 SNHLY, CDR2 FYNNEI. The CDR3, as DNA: TGTGCCAGCAGCAGTCACAGTAATCAGCCCCAGCATTTT. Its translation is CASSSHSNQPQHF.

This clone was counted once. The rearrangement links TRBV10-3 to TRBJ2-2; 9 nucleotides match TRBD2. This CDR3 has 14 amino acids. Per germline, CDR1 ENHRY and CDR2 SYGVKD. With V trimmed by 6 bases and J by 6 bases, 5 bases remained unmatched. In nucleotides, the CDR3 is TGTGCCATCAGGGAGCGGGAGGATGCCGGGGAGCTGTTTTTT. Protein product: CAIREREDAGELFF.

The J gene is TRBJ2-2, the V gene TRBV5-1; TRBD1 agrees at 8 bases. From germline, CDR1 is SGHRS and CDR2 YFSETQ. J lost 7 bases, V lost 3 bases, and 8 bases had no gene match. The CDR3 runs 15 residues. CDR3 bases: TGCGCCAGCAGCTCCCGGGACAGGCCCGGCGGGGAGCTGTTTTTT. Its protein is CASSSRDRPGGELFF.

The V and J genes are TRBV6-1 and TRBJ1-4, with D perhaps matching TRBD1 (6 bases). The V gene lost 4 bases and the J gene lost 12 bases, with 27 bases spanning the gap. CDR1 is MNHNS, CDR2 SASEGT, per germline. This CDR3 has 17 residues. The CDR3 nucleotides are TGTGCCAGCAGTGCGACCCGGGACACCGGCCCACGGGTGGAACTGTTTTTT. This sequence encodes CASSATRDTGPRVELFF.

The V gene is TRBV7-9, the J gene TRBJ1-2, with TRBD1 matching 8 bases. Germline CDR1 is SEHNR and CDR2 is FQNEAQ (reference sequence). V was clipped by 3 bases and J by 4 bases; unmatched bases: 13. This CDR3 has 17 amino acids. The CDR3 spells CASSFQRPGGHSYGYTF. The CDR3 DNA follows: TGTGCCAGCAGCTTCCAAAGACCAGGGGGCCATAGCTATGGCTACACCTTC.

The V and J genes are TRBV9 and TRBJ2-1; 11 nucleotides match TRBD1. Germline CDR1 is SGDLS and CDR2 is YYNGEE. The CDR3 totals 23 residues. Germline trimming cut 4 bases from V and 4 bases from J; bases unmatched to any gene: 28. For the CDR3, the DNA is TGTGCCAGCAGCCCACCCGGGACAGGGGGGGATAGCGGGCCCGACGAATTTTACAATGAGCAGTTCTTC. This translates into CASSPPGTGGDSGPDEFYNEQFF.

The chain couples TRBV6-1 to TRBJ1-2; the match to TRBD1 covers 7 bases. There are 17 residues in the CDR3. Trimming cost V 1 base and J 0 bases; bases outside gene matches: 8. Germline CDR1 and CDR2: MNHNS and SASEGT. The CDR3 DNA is TGTGCCAGCAGTGAAGTTGGAGGGGGCCTAGCTAACTATGGCTACACCTTC. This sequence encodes CASSEVGGGLANYGYTF.